The rows below give T cell receptor beta chains drawn from one sample of a study of CXCR3-negative and CXCR3-positive naive CD8 T cells. Following a re-call of the 5' RACE reads, TCRdb has one entry per CDR3 protein and lacks DNA. Its listing shows 85,000 to 120,000 distinct CDR3 sequences. The sample taken for sequencing was naive CXCR3+ CD8+ T cells from blood. All receptors derive from a human donor in good health. Some clones in this sample may be carry-over from other donors' samples. The CDR3 runs from the conserved cysteine through the conserved F or W.

TRBV7-2,TRBJ2-7,CASSSHERGVPYEQYF
TRBV21-1,TRBJ1-1,CASSYTGVLNMNTEAFF
TRBV20-1,TRBJ2-7,CSASGGPSYEQYF
TRBV7-6,TRBJ1-1,CASSLGENTEAFF
TRBV6-5,TRBJ2-1,CASSYPGLAGVYEQFF
TRBV5-1,TRBJ2-7,CASRDEQVTYEQYF
TRBV10-1,TRBJ2-1,CASSGGGASSYNEQFF
TRBV29-1,TRBJ2-1,CSVEMWDRLQTGIYNEQFF
TRBV29-1,TRBJ2-3,CSVAGTSDTDSQYF
TRBV7-9,TRBJ1-6,CVSSLPHGQGEDNSPLHF
TRBV29-1,TRBJ2-1,CSVEGLNSEQFF
TRBV29-1,TRBJ2-3,CSAILAGGSDTQYF
TRBV3-1,TRBJ1-2,CASSIEPGSYGYTF
TRBV28,TRBJ1-1,CASSLTLTGGTEAFF
TRBV12-3/TRBV12-4,TRBJ2-7,CASNNGGAGGSYEQYF
TRBV7-9,TRBJ2-7,CASSPGTVDDEQYF
TRBV6-2/TRBV6-3,TRBJ1-1,CASSYSMTGNTEAFF
TRBV6-5,TRBJ2-1,CASSYLPGRSSYNEQFF
TRBV7-9,TRBJ2-1,CASSPGGGGYNEQFF
TRBV20-1,TRBJ2-1,CSARGLAGDYNEQFF
TRBV4-1,TRBJ2-1,CASSPSRDFGPYNEQFF
TRBV7-6,TRBJ2-2,CASSFADGNTGELFF
TRBV28,TRBJ1-3,CASSLSAGSGNTIYF
TRBV12-3/TRBV12-4,TRBJ2-1,CASIPSNGGNEQFF
TRBV29-1,TRBJ1-1,CSVQDGENTEAFF
TRBV3-1,TRBJ2-7,CASSQEAQLAGLYEQYF
TRBV5-1,TRBJ2-1,CASSLVGPDIDNEQFF
TRBV29-1,TRBJ1-2,CSVLSGQGSGYTF
TRBV2,TRBJ2-7,CASSGMSYEQYF